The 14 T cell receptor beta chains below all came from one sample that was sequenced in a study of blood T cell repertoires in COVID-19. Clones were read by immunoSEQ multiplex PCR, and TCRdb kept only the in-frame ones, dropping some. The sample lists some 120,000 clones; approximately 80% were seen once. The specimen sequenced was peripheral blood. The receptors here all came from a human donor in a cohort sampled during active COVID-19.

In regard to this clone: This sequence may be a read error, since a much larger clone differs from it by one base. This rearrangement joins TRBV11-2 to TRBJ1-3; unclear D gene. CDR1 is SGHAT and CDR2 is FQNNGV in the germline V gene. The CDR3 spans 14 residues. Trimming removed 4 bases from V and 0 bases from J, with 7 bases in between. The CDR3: CASSSASSGNTIYF. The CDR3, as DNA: TGTGCCAGCAGCTCCGCCAGCTCTGGAAACACCATATATTTT.

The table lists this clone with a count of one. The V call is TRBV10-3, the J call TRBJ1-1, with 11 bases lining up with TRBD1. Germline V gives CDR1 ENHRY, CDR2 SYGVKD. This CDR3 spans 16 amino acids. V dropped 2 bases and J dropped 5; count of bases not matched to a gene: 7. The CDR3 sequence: CAISERTGGLWTEAFF. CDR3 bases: TGTGCCATCAGTGAGAGGACAGGGGGCCTGTGGACTGAAGCTTTCTTT.

CDR3 bases: TGTGCCAGCAGCCACGCAGGGGGCTGGGAAGAGACCCAGTACTTC. Encoded protein: CASSHAGGWEETQYF. The chain uses TRBV7-9 and TRBJ2-5; 8 bases map to TRBD1. V trimming: 5 bases; J trimming: 3 bases; junction bases outside the gene matches: 8. The CDR3 runs to 15 residues. CDR1 and CDR2 (germline): SEHNR, FQNEAQ (reference sequence).

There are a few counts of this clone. The CDR3 DNA reads TGTGCCAGCAGCCTCAGGCCCCAGAACACTGAAGCTTTCTTT. Protein sequence: CASSLRPQNTEAFF. The gene calls are TRBV7-9 and TRBJ1-1; D unclear. Trimming left V 5 bases short and J 1 base short, with 11 bases between. The germline gives CDR1 SEHNR, CDR2 FQNEAQ (reference sequence). This CDR3 region has 14 residues.

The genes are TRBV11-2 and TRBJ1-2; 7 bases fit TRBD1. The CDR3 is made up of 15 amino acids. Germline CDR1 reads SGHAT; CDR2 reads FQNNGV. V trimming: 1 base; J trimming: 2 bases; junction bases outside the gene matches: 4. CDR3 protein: CASSLALGGNYGYTF. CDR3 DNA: TGTGCCAGCAGCTTAGCTTTAGGGGGCAACTATGGCTACACCTTC.

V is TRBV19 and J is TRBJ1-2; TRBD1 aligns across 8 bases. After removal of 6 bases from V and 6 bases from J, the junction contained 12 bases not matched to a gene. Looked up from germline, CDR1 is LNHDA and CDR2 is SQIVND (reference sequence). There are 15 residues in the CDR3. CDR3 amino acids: CASRDTQGVNNGYTF. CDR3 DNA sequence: TGTGCCAGTAGGGACACACAGGGGGTGAATAATGGCTACACCTTC.

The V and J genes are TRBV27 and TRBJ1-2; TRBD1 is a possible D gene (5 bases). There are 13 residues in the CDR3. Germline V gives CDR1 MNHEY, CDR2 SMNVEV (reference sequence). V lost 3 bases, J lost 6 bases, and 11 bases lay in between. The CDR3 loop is CASSFAGVHGYTF. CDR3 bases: TGTGCCAGCAGTTTTGCGGGGGTGCATGGCTACACCTTC.

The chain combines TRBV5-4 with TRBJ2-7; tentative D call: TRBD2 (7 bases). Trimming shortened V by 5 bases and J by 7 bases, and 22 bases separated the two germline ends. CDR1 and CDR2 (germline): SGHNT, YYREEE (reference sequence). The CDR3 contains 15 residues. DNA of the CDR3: TGTGCCAGCAGGCCCCAGGCGGGGGCTACGTCTGAGCAGTACTTC. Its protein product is CASRPQAGATSEQYF.

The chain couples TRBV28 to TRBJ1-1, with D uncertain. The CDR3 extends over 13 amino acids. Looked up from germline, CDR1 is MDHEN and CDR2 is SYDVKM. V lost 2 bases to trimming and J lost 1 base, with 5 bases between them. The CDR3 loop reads CASSLRGNTEAFF. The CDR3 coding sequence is TGTGCCAGCAGTTTACGAGGGAACACTGAAGCTTTCTTT.

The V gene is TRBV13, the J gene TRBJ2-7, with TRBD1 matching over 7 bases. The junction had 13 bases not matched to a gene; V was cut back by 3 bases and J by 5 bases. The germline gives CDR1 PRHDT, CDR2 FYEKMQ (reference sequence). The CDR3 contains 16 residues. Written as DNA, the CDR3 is TGTGCCAGCAGCTTCCGCTATGGACAGGTTACCCACGAGCAGTACTTC. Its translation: CASSFRYGQVTHEQYF.

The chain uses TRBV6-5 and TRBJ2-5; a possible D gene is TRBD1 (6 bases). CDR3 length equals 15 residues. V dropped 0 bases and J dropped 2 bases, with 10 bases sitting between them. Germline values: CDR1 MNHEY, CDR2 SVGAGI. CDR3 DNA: TGTGCCAGCAGTTACTCTGGACAGAATCAAGAGACCCAGTACTTC. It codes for CASSYSGQNQETQYF.

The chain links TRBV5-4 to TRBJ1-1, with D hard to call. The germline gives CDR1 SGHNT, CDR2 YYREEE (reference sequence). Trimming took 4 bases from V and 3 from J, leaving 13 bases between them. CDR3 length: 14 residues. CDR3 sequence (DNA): TGTGCCAGCAGCCCCCGCCCAGCGTACACTGAAGCTTTCTTT. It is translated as CASSPRPAYTEAFF.

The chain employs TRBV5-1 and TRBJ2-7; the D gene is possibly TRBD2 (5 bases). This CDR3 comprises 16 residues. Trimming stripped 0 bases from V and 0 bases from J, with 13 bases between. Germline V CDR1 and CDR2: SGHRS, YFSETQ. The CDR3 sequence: CASSLDPAVSSYEQYF. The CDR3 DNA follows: TGCGCCAGCAGCTTGGACCCAGCGGTTAGCTCCTACGAGCAGTACTTC.

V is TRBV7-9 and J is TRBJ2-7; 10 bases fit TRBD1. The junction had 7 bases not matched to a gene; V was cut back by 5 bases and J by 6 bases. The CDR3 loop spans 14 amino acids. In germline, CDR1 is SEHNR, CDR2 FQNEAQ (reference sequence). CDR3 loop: CASSPTGTGVEQYF. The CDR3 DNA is TGTGCCAGCAGCCCCACCGGGACAGGGGTCGAGCAGTACTTC.